The source of this T cell receptor (beta chain) is a study of blood T cell repertoires in COVID-19 (dated by TCRdb to about 2020). Context from the whole study: Samples from collaborators originated in the United States, Italy and Spain and spanned both the acute and convalescent phases of COVID-19. The material from the prospective study consisted of cDNA or gDNA derived from T cells, B-cell-depleted T cells, or PBMCs. Subjects who had been exposed to COVID-19, were actively infected with it, or had recovered from it provided the deeply sampled blood TCRbeta repertoires that made up the dataset. The repertoires were made available in a free public database intended to serve as a resource for research on the immune response to SARS-CoV-2. Samples came from the ongoing ImmuneRACE study (first 160 participants) plus 1,254 subjects from 6 global collaborators. Nearly every sample came with metadata listing a de-identified subject ID, COVID-19 status, age in years and sex. Where available, HLA class I and class II types were taken from metadata supplied by the sample provider and were not determined by assay-based typing. Study-level results and caveats: How much clinical and demographic metadata was included differed by source and by participant, and the metadata was provided uncurated.

Notes on this clone: The specificity of this receptor is unknown. Base qualities are not at hand, and no much larger clone is one base apart.

Each collaborating institution followed its own protocols to collect whole blood in K2EDTA tubes. Collaborator samples were shipped for TCRbeta analysis as frozen whole blood, isolated PBMCs, or DNA extracted from either sample type. TCRbeta CDR3 regions were amplified from genomic DNA using the immunoSEQ Assay, a bias-controlled multiplex PCR. In the original analysis: Nucleated cell counts per sample were estimated from amplification of reference gene primers within the assay. Sequence reads were collapsed and filtered to measure the absolute abundance of every unique TCRbeta CDR3 rearrangement. Productive Simpson clonality was computed per sample as the square root of Simpson's diversity index over productive rearrangements. This immuneACCESS table, as held by TCRdb, lists in-frame sequences with V and J called but not all clones. Of the missing ones, under half trace to an unresolved V gene in checked studies; the others have no known cause. Clonal size and the V and J genes are those of that table, whereas D and trimming came from the DNA. Within this sample are 200,000 to 250,000 clones, with approximately 87% of them counted one time only. About 2% of the sample lies in the top ten.

There are 14 amino acids in the CDR3, from cysteine to phenylalanine inclusive. The only DNA kept is the CDR3, 42 bases in frame from the first base. CDR1 and CDR2 were assigned from the germline V gene as KGHDR and SFDVKD. A distance of 8 bases separates the germline ends of V and J, which lose 1 base and 3 bases respectively. The sequence derives from a woman between 45 and 65 years old with acute or convalescent COVID-19. The chain employs TRBV24-1 and TRBJ1-1, with an unclear D gene assignment. Sequencing used peripheral blood. CDR3 protein: CATSDFAGYTEAFF. DNA sequence: TGTGCCACCAGTGATTTCGCAGGATACACTGAAGCTTTCTTT.